This T cell receptor beta chain came from a study of blood T cell repertoires in COVID-19. The CDR3 runs to 14 residues. Per germline, CDR1 MNHEY and CDR2 SVGAGI. V gave up 4 bases and J gave up 1 base, with 10 bases separating them. As handled by the study authors: Amplifying reference gene primers gave estimates of nucleated cell counts. Produced via immunoSEQ multiplex PCR; TCRdb's table is partial and in-frame only. V and J calls and clone size follow that table, whereas D and trimming were derived from the DNA. The sample shows about 130,000 clones, 75% to 90% of them seen only once. The sample consisted of peripheral blood. The genes are TRBV6-5 and TRBJ1-2, with a weak D call TRBD1 (5 bases). This receptor was taken from a man in his 60s with COVID-19, enrolled during active disease. CDR3 residues: CASSSDSLNYGYTF. The CDR3 nucleotides read TGTGCCAGCAGTTCAGACAGCCTTAACTATGGCTACACCTTC.